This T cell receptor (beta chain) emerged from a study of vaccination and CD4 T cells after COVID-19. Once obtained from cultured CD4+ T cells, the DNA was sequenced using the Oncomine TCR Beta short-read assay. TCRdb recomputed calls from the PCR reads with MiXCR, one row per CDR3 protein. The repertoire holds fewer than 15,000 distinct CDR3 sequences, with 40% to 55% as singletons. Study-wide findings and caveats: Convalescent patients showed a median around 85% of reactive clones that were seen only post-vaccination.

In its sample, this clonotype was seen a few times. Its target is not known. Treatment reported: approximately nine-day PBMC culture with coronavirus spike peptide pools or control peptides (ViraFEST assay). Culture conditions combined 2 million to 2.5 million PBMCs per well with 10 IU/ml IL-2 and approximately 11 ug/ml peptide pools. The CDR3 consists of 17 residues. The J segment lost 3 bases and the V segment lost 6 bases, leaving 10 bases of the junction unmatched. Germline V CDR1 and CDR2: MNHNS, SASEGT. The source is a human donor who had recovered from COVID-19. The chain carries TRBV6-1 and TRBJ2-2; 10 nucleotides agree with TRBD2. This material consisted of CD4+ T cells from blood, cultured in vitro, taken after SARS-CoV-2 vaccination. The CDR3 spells CASRGLAGAGDTGELFF. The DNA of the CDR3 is TGTGCCAGCAGAGGGCTAGCGGGAGCCGGGGACACCGGGGAGCTGTTTTTT.